This TCR beta chain comes out of a study of regulatory T cells in long-lasting Graves disease. This CDR3 is built from 12 residues. Germline V gene data show CDR1 as SGHRS and CDR2 as YFSETQ. The V gene lost 4 bases and the J gene lost 8 bases, with 12 bases spanning the gap. Study-wide points: Persistent disease was associated with favored TRBV28 usage and with favored use of TRBJ1-2 and TRBJ2-5.

With regard to this clonotype: Its specificity is unknown.

Arm-PCR of CDR3 regions and iRepertoire HTBI primers were used to build TCR beta libraries. TCRdb reanalysed the multiplex PCR reads using MiXCR and keeps one entry per CDR3 protein. The sample consists of some 500,000 distinct CDR3 sequences, about 14% of them appearing once. Time point of the sample: newly diagnosed GD, antithyroid drugs for less than 3 months. Following extraction of RNA from PBMCs, that RNA was used to make the TCR library. These data were also reused for a study on T cells in Graves' hyperthyroidism and ophthalmopathy. From that second work: An absence of ophthalmopathy progression within 18 months meant stable Graves' hyperthyroidism. The diagnostic basis comprised clinical symptoms, serum thyroxine and TRAb, thyroid ultrasound and orbital computed tomography. Most thyroid clonotypes that were expanded above 0.001 also turned up in blood.

The chain employs TRBV5-1 and TRBJ1-1; D possibly corresponds to TRBD1 (6 bases). The clonotype was recovered from a man aged 30 to 39 with Graves disease. Sequenced material: peripheral blood mononuclear cells (PBMCs), taken at new diagnosis, from a patient treated with antithyroid drugs. The CDR3 spells CASSIRQEEAFF. CDR3 DNA: TGCGCCAGCAGCATACGACAGGAGGAAGCTTTCTTT.